The T cell receptor beta chain under discussion was sequenced for a study of T cell repertoires in cytomegalovirus infection. Study-level background: HLA-B-restricted CMV epitopes that are well studied were used alongside recently identified HLA-C-restricted ones. CMV infection and matching HLA type were both indicated by public TCR beta signatures.

One entry per CDR3 protein, called by TCRdb with MiXCR from the reads. The repertoire holds around 770,000 distinct CDR3 sequences, with about 28% as singletons. About this clonotype itself: What it binds is unknown.

Trimming pared 3 bases from V and 5 bases from J, leaving 22 bases between. The CDR3 is made up of 18 amino acids. Germline assignment: CDR1 SEHNR and CDR2 FQNEAQ (reference sequence). This TCR derives from a human donor in good health (CMV status not recorded). Some clones in this sample may be carry-over from other donors' samples. The rearrangement uses TRBV7-9 and TRBJ2-2; tentatively, D is TRBD2 (6 bases). Sequencing was performed on cultured CD8+ T cells from PBMCs, taken from culture after CMV antigen stimulation. The CDR3 coding sequence is TGTGCCAGCAGCTTTTCTTTACGGGGAGGACCCTTAACCGGGGAGCTGTTTTTT. Its protein is CASSFSLRGGPLTGELFF.